These 12 T cell receptor beta chains were sequenced from one sample in a study of blood T cell repertoires in COVID-19. Clones were read by immunoSEQ multiplex PCR, and TCRdb kept only the in-frame ones, dropping some. The sample records roughly 170,000 clones, 70% to 80% being singletons. The sequenced sample consisted of PBMCs or T cells enriched from blood (not recorded which). All receptors derive from a woman aged 50 to 65 who had recovered from COVID-19.

The chain uses TRBV4-2 and TRBJ1-2, with TRBD1 matching 9 bases. There are 14 residues in the CDR3. Trimming removed 0 bases from V and 5 bases from J; junction bases left unmatched: 1. CDR1 and CDR2 from the germline V gene are LGHNA and YNFKEQ. The CDR3 nucleotides read TGTGCCAGCAGCCAAGAGACAGGGGGATATGGCTACACCTTC. Translation gives CASSQETGGYGYTF.

V gene TRBV3-1 (or the pseudogene TRBV3-2) combines with J gene TRBJ2-7; D unresolved. Germline assignment: CDR1 LGHDT and CDR2 YNNKEL (reference sequence). The V end lost 1 base, the J end lost 7 bases, and 11 bases lay between the germline ends. The CDR3 extends over 13 amino acids. The CDR3 reads CASSQAEYGEQYF. The CDR3 nucleotides read TGTGCCAGCAGCCAAGCAGAATACGGGGAGCAGTACTTC.

The chain employs TRBV28 and TRBJ1-2; TRBD1 agrees at 9 bases. The J segment lost 8 bases and the V segment lost 6 bases, leaving 10 bases of the junction unmatched. Germline lookup yields CDR1 MDHEN and CDR2 SYDVKM. The CDR3 runs 14 residues. The CDR3 spells CASRLQGASGGYTF. In nucleotides, the CDR3 is TGTGCCAGCAGGCTACAGGGGGCCTCTGGGGGCTACACCTTC.

This clone was seen only once. The chain links TRBV5-1 to TRBJ1-6; possibly TRBD1 for D (5 bases). Germline V gives CDR1 SGHRS, CDR2 YFSETQ. CDR3 length equals 13 residues. Trimming removed 0 bases at V and 7 bases at J, with 5 bases between. DNA of the CDR3: TGCGCCAGCAGCTTGGGACAGAATTCACCCCTCCACTTT. Protein product: CASSLGQNSPLHF.

The rearrangement links TRBV27 to TRBJ1-2; 8 bases fit TRBD1. The CDR3 runs 13 residues. Germline CDR1 is MNHEY and CDR2 is SMNVEV (reference sequence). Germline trimming cut 4 bases from V and 7 bases from J; bases unmatched to any gene: 5. CDR3 sequence (DNA): TGTGCCAGCAGTTCCGGGACAGGCTCTGGCTACACCTTC. As protein: CASSSGTGSGYTF.

The DNA of the CDR3 is TGTGCCAGCAGCTTGTTTGGGACAGGGGCCTATGGCTACACCTTC. Amino acid sequence: CASSLFGTGAYGYTF. The rearrangement uses TRBV5-5 and TRBJ1-2, with 10 nucleotides matching TRBD1. The length of the CDR3 is 15 residues. V was clipped by 1 base and J by 4 bases; unmatched bases: 4. CDR1 and CDR2 (germline): SGHKS, YYEKEE (reference sequence).

CDR3 nucleotides: TGTGCCATCAGTGAGTCGACAGGGGGCTACTATGGCTACACCTTC. The encoded protein is CAISESTGGYYGYTF. V usage is TRBV10-3 and J usage is TRBJ1-2, with 10 bases lining up with TRBD1. This CDR3 is 15 amino acids long. The V gene's germline CDR1 is ENHRY and CDR2 SYGVKD. Trimming took 0 bases from V and 3 from J; bases not matched to a gene: 1.

This clone was observed at least ten times. V and J are TRBV7-8 and TRBJ1-4; weak D call: TRBD1 (6 bases). There are 13 residues in the CDR3. V was shortened by 7 bases and J by 8 bases, with 14 bases between the two germline ends. Germline CDR1 and CDR2: SGHVS and FQNEAQ. CDR3 sequence reads: CASIRGVGEKLFF. The CDR3 DNA is TGTGCCAGCATCAGGGGAGTAGGCGAAAAACTGTTTTTT. Looking up the rest from reference TRBV7-8 and TRBJ1-4 gives the full variable domain: GAGVSQSPRYKVAKRGQDVALRCDPISGHVSLFWYQQALGQGPEFLTYFQNEAQLDKSGLPSDRFFAERPEGSVSTLKIQRTQQEDSAVYLCASIRGVGEKLFFGSGTQLSVL.

There are many counts of this clone. Other DNA sequences within the sample encode an identical CDR3. V usage is TRBV18 and J usage is TRBJ1-4; TRBD1 agrees at 11 bases. From germline, CDR1 is KGHSH and CDR2 LQKENI. V was clipped by 6 bases and J by 7 bases; unmatched bases: 4. This CDR3 is built from 14 residues. This CDR3 is CASSTGTGGEKLFF. CDR3 DNA: TGTGCCAGCTCTACCGGGACAGGGGGTGAAAAACTGTTTTTT.

This clone was seen only once. The rearrangement joins TRBV5-4 to TRBJ1-1; D perhaps matches TRBD1 (6 bases). The V gene lost 1 base and the J gene lost 7 bases, with 20 bases spanning the gap. This CDR3 is 16 amino acids long. CDR1 and CDR2 (germline): SGHNT, YYREEE (reference sequence). The CDR3 region has the DNA TGTGCCAGCAGCTTGTTGCGGGGGCGCGGATGGAATGAAGCTTTCTTT. It is translated as CASSLLRGRGWNEAFF.

The chain carries TRBV19 and TRBJ1-5; D perhaps matches TRBD1 (5 bases). V was trimmed by 8 bases and J by 2 bases, leaving 22 bases between them. The CDR3 has 17 amino acids. The germline V gene encodes CDR1 LNHDA and CDR2 SQIVND (reference sequence). The CDR3 DNA sequence: TGTGCCAGTCGGGAGAACGGAGGGGCGGCTGGCAATCAGCCCCAGCATTTT. This gives the protein CASRENGGAAGNQPQHF.

J is TRBJ2-1 and V is TRBV7-9, with TRBD1 as a possible D gene (5 bases). The CDR3 runs to 15 residues. CDR1 and CDR2 from the germline V gene are SEHNR and FQNEAQ (reference sequence). Between the trimmed V and J ends, which lost 1 base and 0 bases, there was a span of 7 bases. CDR3 DNA: TGTGCCAGCAGCTTAGGGCAGGGCTCCTACAATGAGCAGTTCTTC. Translating gives CASSLGQGSYNEQFF.